This T cell receptor (beta chain) was observed in a study of PD-1 blockade in classical Hodgkin lymphoma. Germline CDR1 and CDR2: SNHLY and FYNNEI. This CDR3 contains 15 residues. The V end was cut by 3 bases, the J end by 1 base, with 13 bases between. The table came from immunoSEQ multiplex PCR; TCRdb's copy has only in-frame clones and leaves some out. The profile shows about 20,000 clones, about 71% of them singletons. Time point in this sample: cycle 4 day 1 (C4D1), after about 6 weeks of nivolumab. All patients relapsed after autologous stem cell transplantation, and brentuximab vedotin exposure varied.

This TCR derives from a human donor with classical Hodgkin lymphoma. Sequenced here: peripheral blood mononuclear cells (PBMCs), sampled before the fourth cycle of nivolumab. This chain connects TRBV2 to TRBJ2-7, with a possible D match to TRBD2 (5 bases). The CDR3 DNA reads as TGTGCCAGCAGTGACCCCACTAGAACGTCCTACGAGCAGTACTTC. The encoded protein is CASSDPTRTSYEQYF.